This TCR beta chain was sequenced during a study of blood T cells in healthy people across ages (dated by TCRdb to about 2015). In terms of the full investigation: In model experiments, template switching captured about one uniquely barcoded TCR beta cDNA molecule for every two T cells. Age-related changes in TCR beta repertoire diversity were measured in the study by deep sequencing normalized with unique cDNA molecular identifiers. The donors were divided into four age groups: young (average around 15 years), middle-aged (approximately 39), aged (approximately 62) and long-lived (about 80). To avoid experimental bias, donors of different ages were spread randomly across the sequencing lanes. Using the same blood draw, the study looked at two additional independent replicas of 1 million unique cDNA reads for two donors, one aged 18 to 30 and the other aged 80 or older. Results and caveats for the whole study, not just this receptor: Observed TCR beta diversity per million T cells fell roughly linearly with age, and a significant reduction was already apparent by age roughly 41. Estimates of total diversity from one million sequenced T cells were regarded as lower bounds and underestimates. There was a strong correlation between observed TCR beta diversity and the percentage of naive T cells measured by flow cytometry. Because donor CMV infection status was unknown, age-related changes in expanded clonotypes were potentially confounded. Compared with the aged group, the long-lived group had more naive CD4+ T cells, fewer expanded clones and increased TCR diversity, a pattern suggesting age selection. Conclusive comparison of naive and antigen-experienced compartments was prevented by the profiling of bulk unsorted PBMCs.

Donors were a few dozen systemically healthy Caucasian individuals from Russia aged about 6 to 100 years. Each donor gave 8.5 to 10 milliliters of peripheral blood, collected into EDTA-treated Vacutainer tubes. PBMCs were isolated by Ficoll-Paque density-gradient centrifugation, with at least 7 million obtained per sample. Total RNA, at least 6 micrograms per sample, was extracted from PBMCs with Trizol reagent. For every donor, an aliquot of PBMCs went through flow cytometry to measure the percentages of naive CD45RAhigh/CD27high T cells. Worth noting for this clonotype: It has no known antigen specificity. A read error may explain this, as a much larger clone is one base away.

The library relied on 5' RACE. Sequencing relied on an Illumina HiSeq 2500. A second about 7 to 12 cycle PCR used a sample-barcoded 5' primer and a J-beta primer mix. Each TCR beta cDNA molecule received a unique molecular identifier from a template-switch 5' adaptor carrying 12 random nucleotides. At least 2.5 million CDR3-containing paired-end reads were obtained from each sample. The Mint cDNA synthesis kit, primed by a TRBC-specific oligonucleotide, was used to synthesize first-strand cDNA from all RNA. After uracil-DNA glycosylase treatment, a first 18-cycle PCR used universal primers M1SS and BC2_uni_R on all cDNA. Regarding the original processing steps: For normalization, 1 million high-quality reads were randomly selected from each sample, with every read carrying a distinct molecular identifier. Reads with shared molecular identifiers were discarded instead of being binned into consensus sequences. MiTCR, run with a Q25 quality threshold and the strictest error-elimination algorithm, handled CDR3 identification, clonotype clustering and error correction. A nonparametric unseen species model with Euler transformation was used to estimate a lower bound on total TCR beta diversity. Starting from the raw public reads, TCRdb applied fastp trimming at Q25, assembled clones with MiXCR and retained in-frame beta chains. Entries are consolidated by CDR3 protein sequence, retaining the most common genes and DNA. V and J calls and clone size were set by TCRdb, not the authors. This sample gives hundreds of thousands of distinct CDR3 sequences in total; 25% to 30% of them show up just once. The top ten clonotypes cover around 14% of the sample.

The TCR was taken from an elderly woman in good health. Specimen: blood.

The CDR3 amino acid sequence is: CASRGGDSYNEQFF. The DNA sequence follows: TGTGCCAGCAGGGGTGGGGACTCCTACAATGAGCAGTTCTTC. The sequence links TRBV25-1 to TRBJ2-1; no D gene can be assigned with confidence. From the cysteine up to the phenylalanine, the CDR3 has a length of 14 residues. Just CDR3 DNA is preserved here, 42 bases in frame from base 1. V is pared back by 6 bases and J by 0 bases, with 9 bases lying between the germline termini. CDR1 and CDR2 are drawn from the germline V gene: MGHDK, SYGVNS.